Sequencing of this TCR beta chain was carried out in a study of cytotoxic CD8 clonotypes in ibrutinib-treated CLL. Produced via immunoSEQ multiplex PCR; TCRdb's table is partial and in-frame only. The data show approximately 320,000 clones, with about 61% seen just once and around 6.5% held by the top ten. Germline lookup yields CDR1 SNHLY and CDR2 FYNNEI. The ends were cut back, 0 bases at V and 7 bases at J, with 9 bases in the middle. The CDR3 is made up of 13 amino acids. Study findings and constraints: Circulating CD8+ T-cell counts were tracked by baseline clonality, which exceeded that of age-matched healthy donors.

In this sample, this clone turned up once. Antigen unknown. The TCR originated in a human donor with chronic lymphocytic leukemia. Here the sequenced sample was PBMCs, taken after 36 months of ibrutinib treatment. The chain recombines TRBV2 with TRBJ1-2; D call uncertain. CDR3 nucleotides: TGTGCCAGCAGTGAAGCTCACGTCGGTGGCTACACCTTC. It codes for CASSEAHVGGYTF.